The 30 T cell receptor beta chains given below trace back to one sample, sequenced in a study of CXCR3-negative and CXCR3-positive naive CD8 T cells (dated 2019 in TCRdb). The instrument given in TCRdb is NextSeq 550. The Human TCR Profiling Kit (MiLaboratory) was used to make UMI-labeled 5' RACE TRB cDNA libraries. After the reads were reprocessed by TCRdb, one entry was made per CDR3 protein sequence, with no DNA. The table for this sample shows about 50,000 distinct CDR3 sequences. The ten largest account for roughly 0.42% of the sample. Source material: naive CXCR3- CD8+ T cells from blood. Per the publication, the cell subset or site label means: CD45RO-CCR7+CD27+CD95- naive CD8+ T cells lacking CXCR3 (TNR3-). Receptors originate from a human donor in good health. Some clones in this sample may be carry-over from other donors' samples.

CDR3 region: CASNPIDSGRTGELFF. The chain links TRBV28 to TRBJ2-2; TCRdb calls TRBD1, which cannot be checked without DNA. The CDR3 totals 16 residues. Germline assignment: CDR1 MDHEN and CDR2 SYDVKM.

This rearrangement joins TRBV7-9 to TRBJ2-5; with no DNA, the TCRdb D assignment of TRBD1 cannot be verified. The CDR3 is 16 residues long. Germline V gene sequence: CDR1 SEHNR, CDR2 FQNEAQ (reference sequence). CDR3 region: CASSLVLGQGSETQYF.

This chain uses TRBV7-3 with TRBJ2-1. This CDR3 contains 15 residues. CDR1 and CDR2 from the germline V gene are SGHTA and FQGTGA. The CDR3 loop is CASSYSSSSYNEQFF.

The chain carries TRBV7-9 and TRBJ2-5. The CDR3 is 12 amino acids. Germline values: CDR1 SEHNR, CDR2 FQNEAQ (reference sequence). CDR3 region: CASSWVIETQYF.

This chain uses TRBV5-1 with TRBJ2-2. The CDR3 runs to 14 residues. Germline V lookup: CDR1 SGHRS, CDR2 YFSETQ. The CDR3: CASSLVSGSGELFF.

The rearrangement uses TRBV7-2 and TRBJ1-2. The CDR3 runs to 14 residues. Per the germline V gene, CDR1 is SGHTA and CDR2 is FQGNSA. The CDR3: CASSPQGPYYGYTF.

CDR3 region: CASSFGLNTEAFF. V usage is TRBV7-9 and J usage is TRBJ1-1. The germline V gene encodes CDR1 SEHNR and CDR2 FQNEAQ (reference sequence). This CDR3 is built from 13 residues.

The gene calls are TRBV20-1 and TRBJ2-5; absent DNA, TCRdb's TRBD2 call cannot be checked. CDR1 is DFQATT, CDR2 SNEGSKA, per germline (reference sequence). The CDR3 is 13 amino acids. CDR3 loop: CSARIPAGWTQYF.

This chain uses TRBV6-2 or TRBV6-3 with TRBJ1-2; TCRdb's D call, TRBD1, is unchecked because there is no DNA. This CDR3 has 15 residues. The germline CDR1 and CDR2 sequences are MNHEY and SVGEGT. This chain's CDR3 is CASSYNPGQGHGYTF.

The chain links TRBV3-1 to TRBJ2-5; TCRdb calls TRBD2, which cannot be checked without DNA. The germline gives CDR1 LGHDT, CDR2 YNNKEL (reference sequence). The CDR3 is 15 residues long. CDR3 residues: CASSQLTSGGETQYF.

The J gene is TRBJ2-5, the V gene TRBV7-9; absent DNA, TCRdb's TRBD1 call cannot be checked. CDR1 and CDR2 from the germline V gene are SEHNR and FQNEAQ (reference sequence). CDR3 size: 15 residues. CDR3 sequence reads: CASSTLQGYQETQYF.

This chain links TRBV4-1 with TRBJ2-1; the D call from TCRdb, TRBD2, cannot be confirmed without DNA. The germline CDR1 and CDR2 sequences are MGHRA and YSYEKL. The CDR3 consists of 15 residues. CDR3 residues: CASSLTSGGRNEQFF.

This rearrangement joins TRBV6-2 or TRBV6-3 to TRBJ2-7. The germline gives CDR1 MNHEY, CDR2 SVGEGT. The CDR3 is made up of 14 amino acids. CDR3 protein: CASSYVDSFGEQYF.

The J gene is TRBJ2-7, the V gene TRBV29-1; TCRdb's assignment of TRBD1 cannot be checked, as there is no DNA. The CDR3 totals 17 residues. Germline V gene sequence: CDR1 SQVTM, CDR2 ANQGSEA. The CDR3 protein is CSVFYWDGPAASYEQYF.

The V call is TRBV29-1, the J call TRBJ2-1; TCRdb's D call, TRBD1, is unchecked because there is no DNA. The CDR3 is 12 amino acids. The V gene's germline CDR1 is SQVTM and CDR2 ANQGSEA. CDR3 sequence: CSVQGVYNEQFF.

The J gene is TRBJ2-2, the V gene TRBV5-1; TCRdb proposes TRBD1, but this gene call is untestable without DNA. Germline V CDR1 and CDR2: SGHRS, YFSETQ. CDR3 length equals 17 residues. CDR3: CASSLGPTDAGTGELFF. The whole variable domain, remainder taken from reference TRBV5-1 and TRBJ2-2, is KAGVTQTPRYLIKTRGQQVTLSCSPISGHRSVSWYQQTPGQGLQFLFEYFSETQRNKGNFPGRFSGRQFSNSRSEMNVSTLELGDSALYLCASSLGPTDAGTGELFFGEGSRLTVL.

The gene calls are TRBV29-1 and TRBJ2-2; the TRBD2 assignment by TCRdb is unverifiable without DNA. This CDR3 contains 16 residues. Germline CDR1 SQVTM, CDR2 ANQGSEA. This chain's CDR3 is CSVVLAGGDSTGELFF.

V usage is TRBV18 and J usage is TRBJ2-7; there is no DNA to check the TCRdb D call of TRBD1. Per germline, CDR1 KGHSH and CDR2 LQKENI. This CDR3 is 15 amino acids long. The CDR3 reads CASSLRDRAPYEQYF.

The chain couples TRBV7-8 to TRBJ2-1; the D gene TCRdb calls, TRBD1, cannot be checked with no DNA. The CDR3 has 14 amino acids. CDR1 and CDR2 (germline): SGHVS, FQNEAQ. This chain's CDR3 is CASSPVGAGNEQFF.

The V and J genes are TRBV20-1 and TRBJ2-3. The germline V gene has CDR1 DFQATT and CDR2 SNEGSKA (reference sequence). This CDR3 has 13 residues. The CDR3 loop reads CSASDREPDTQYF.

The gene calls are TRBV27 and TRBJ2-7; the TCRdb D gene call, TRBD1, has no DNA to confirm it. Looked up from germline, CDR1 is MNHEY and CDR2 is SMNVEV (reference sequence). The CDR3 runs to 12 residues. CDR3 sequence: CASTGTNYEQYF.

The chain recombines TRBV5-5 with TRBJ2-1; the D call from TCRdb, TRBD1, cannot be confirmed without DNA. From germline, CDR1 is SGHKS and CDR2 YYEKEE (reference sequence). CDR3 size: 14 residues. CDR3 loop: CASSWGQGADEQFF.

This sequence joins TRBV9 and TRBJ2-7. The CDR3 consists of 16 residues. Germline V gene lookup returns CDR1 SGDLS and CDR2 YYNGEE. The CDR3: CASSAGVGGRAYEQYF.

The gene calls are TRBV27 and TRBJ2-7; TCRdb outputs TRBD1, but without DNA this stays unchecked. Germline V gene lookup returns CDR1 MNHEY and CDR2 SMNVEV (reference sequence). The CDR3 has 15 amino acids. The CDR3 is CASKGRGQGPDEQYF.

J is TRBJ2-5 and V is TRBV21-1. TRBV21-1 is a pseudogene segment. This CDR3 spans 13 amino acids. This CDR3 reads CASSKGRFGTQYF.

The chain combines TRBV27 with TRBJ2-5; no DNA is available, so the TRBD2 call from TCRdb remains unchecked. Germline V gene sequence: CDR1 MNHEY, CDR2 SMNVEV (reference sequence). The CDR3 is 16 residues long. The CDR3 protein is CASSLWAGSGVETQYF.

The chain links TRBV20-1 to TRBJ2-3. This CDR3 has 15 residues. Germline-derived CDR1 and CDR2 are DFQATT and SNEGSKA (reference sequence). CDR3 amino acids: CSANGGLKSTDTQYF.

The rearrangement links TRBV29-1 to TRBJ2-7; TCRdb reports TRBD1, a call that lacks DNA to check it against. The CDR3 runs to 15 residues. Germline CDR1 reads SQVTM; CDR2 reads ANQGSEA. CDR3 sequence reads: CSVAPGQGYPYEQYF.

The chain is built from TRBV7-9 and TRBJ1-2; TCRdb proposes TRBD1, but this gene call is untestable without DNA. The germline CDR1 and CDR2 sequences are SEHNR and FQNEAQ (reference sequence). The CDR3 has 15 residues. This CDR3 reads CASSLTGGTNYGYTF.

This chain links TRBV7-8 with TRBJ2-7; there is no DNA to check the TCRdb D call of TRBD1. Germline CDR1 and CDR2: SGHVS and FQNEAQ. CDR3 length: 14 residues. CDR3 residues: CASSLVGERDEQYF.